The sequence of this T cell receptor beta chain was determined in a study of blood T cell repertoires in COVID-19. Across the whole study: Samples came from the United States, Italy and Spain, spanning acute and convalescent COVID-19. T cells, B-cell-depleted T cells, or PBMCs supplied cDNA or gDNA.

V was clipped by 0 bases and J by 2 bases, with 17 bases between them. CDR1 and CDR2 from the germline V gene are SNHLY and FYNNEI. This CDR3 is built from 17 residues. Measured with immunoSEQ multiplex PCR; TCRdb has only the in-frame clones, and not every one. The table records some 460,000 clones, about 90% of them present only once. Material for sequencing was PBMCs or T cells enriched from blood (not recorded which). The TCR was taken from a young woman who had recovered from COVID-19. V gene TRBV2 combines with J gene TRBJ2-7, with D perhaps TRBD1 (6 bases). This CDR3 is CASSEARLTGKAYEQYF. The CDR3, as DNA: TGTGCCAGCAGTGAAGCGCGTCTTACAGGGAAGGCCTACGAGCAGTACTTC.